The present T cell receptor beta chain was sequenced within a study of identical twins. Study results and caveats: Cross-sectional statistics, not tracking of the same donors, supported the conclusions.

One entry per CDR3 protein, called by TCRdb with MiXCR from the 5' RACE reads. The sample consists of 600,000 to 700,000 distinct CDR3 sequences, 21% of them appearing once. In regard to this clonotype: Its antigen remains unidentified.

Trimming took 4 bases from V and 0 from J, leaving 20 bases between them. The CDR3 spans 17 residues. These same data were also listed under a study on T cells expressing NK-cell markers. This second study notes: Seven of the eight sequenced donors were HCMV-seropositive; one was seronegative.

Sequencing was done on a sample of PBMCs. This TCR derives from a woman younger than 35 in good health. V usage is TRBV5-3 and J usage is TRBJ2-7, with D possibly TRBD2 on 6 matching bases. TRBV5-3 is marked as an open reading frame, function uncertain. CDR3: CARSPDAGPIFSYEQYF. CDR3 bases: TGTGCCAGAAGCCCTGATGCGGGGCCGATCTTCTCCTACGAGCAGTACTTC.